This T cell receptor beta chain was captured by sequencing in a study of cytomegalovirus exposure and HLA in healthy donors. Study-level points and caveats: Under in vitro conditions, a few CMV-associated chains were confirmed as specific for CMV antigens. According to a subsequent analysis, TCR clusters identified in the first cohort showed a tendency to co-occur across the 120 or so validation repertoires. Overall, approximately 150 TCR beta chains were annotated as cytomegalovirus-associated.

With 7 bases removed from V and 2 bases from J, the gap between germline ends came to 14 bases. There are 14 residues in the CDR3. Germline CDR1 LNHDA, CDR2 SQIVND (reference sequence). Worth noting for this clone: Antigen specificity is unknown.

The donors belonged to the approximately 120-subject validation cohort, separate from the 666-subject first cohort. The data were produced by immunoSEQ multiplex PCR, yet TCRdb's version contains in-frame clones alone and is incomplete. The sample comprises over 150,000 clones, about 88% of which are singletons, and around 20% rests with the top ten. The chain employs TRBV19 and TRBJ1-2, with D tentatively TRBD1 (6 bases). The sequencing input was PBMCs. The receptor's source is a man aged 18 to 35 in good health and CMV-seropositive. DNA of the CDR3: TGTGCCAGTACCCACAGGGAGTCCAACTATGGCTACACCTTC. It encodes CASTHRESNYGYTF.